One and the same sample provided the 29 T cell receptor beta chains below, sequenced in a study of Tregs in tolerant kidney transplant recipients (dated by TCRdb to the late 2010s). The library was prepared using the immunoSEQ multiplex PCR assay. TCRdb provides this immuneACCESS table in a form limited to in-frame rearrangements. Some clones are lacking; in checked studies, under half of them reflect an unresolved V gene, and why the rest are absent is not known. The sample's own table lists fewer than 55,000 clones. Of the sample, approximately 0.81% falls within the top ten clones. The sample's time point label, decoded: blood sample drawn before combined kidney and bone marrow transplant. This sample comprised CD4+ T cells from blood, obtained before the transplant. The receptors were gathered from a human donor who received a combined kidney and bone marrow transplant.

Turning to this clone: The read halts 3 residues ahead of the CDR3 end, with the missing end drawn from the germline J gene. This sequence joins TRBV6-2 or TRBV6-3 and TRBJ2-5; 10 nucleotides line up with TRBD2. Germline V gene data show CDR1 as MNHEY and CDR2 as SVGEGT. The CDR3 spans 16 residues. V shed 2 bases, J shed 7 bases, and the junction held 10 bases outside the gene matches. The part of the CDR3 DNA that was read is TGTGCCAGCAGTTACCCGGGACTAGCGCTAAGGGGGACC. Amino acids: CASSYPGLALRGT. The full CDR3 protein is CASSYPGLALRGTQYF.

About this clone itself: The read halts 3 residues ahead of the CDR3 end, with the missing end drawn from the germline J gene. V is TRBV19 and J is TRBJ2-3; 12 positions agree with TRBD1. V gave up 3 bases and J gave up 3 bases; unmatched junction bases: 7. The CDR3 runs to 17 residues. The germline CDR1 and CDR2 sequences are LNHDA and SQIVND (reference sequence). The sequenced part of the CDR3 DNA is TGTGCCAGTAGTATTATGGGACAGGGGGCTTCAACAGATACG. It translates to CASSIMGQGASTDT. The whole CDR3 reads CASSIMGQGASTDTQYF.

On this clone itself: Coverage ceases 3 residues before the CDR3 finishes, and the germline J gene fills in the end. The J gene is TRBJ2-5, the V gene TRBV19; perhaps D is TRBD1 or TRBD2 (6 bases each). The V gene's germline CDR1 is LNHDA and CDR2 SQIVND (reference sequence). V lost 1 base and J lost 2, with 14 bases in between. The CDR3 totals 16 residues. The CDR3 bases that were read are TGTGCCAGTAGTATAGTCTCCACAGGGAGGCAAGAGACC. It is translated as CASSIVSTGRQET. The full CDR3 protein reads CASSIVSTGRQETQYF.

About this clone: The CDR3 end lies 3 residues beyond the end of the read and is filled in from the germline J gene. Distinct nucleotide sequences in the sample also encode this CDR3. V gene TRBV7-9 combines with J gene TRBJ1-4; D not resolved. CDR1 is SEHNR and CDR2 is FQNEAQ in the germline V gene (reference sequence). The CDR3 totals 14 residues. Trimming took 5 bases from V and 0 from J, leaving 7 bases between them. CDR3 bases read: TGTGCCAGCAGCCTCTACTCAACTAATGAAAAA. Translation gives CASSLYSTNEK. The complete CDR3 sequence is CASSLYSTNEKLFF.

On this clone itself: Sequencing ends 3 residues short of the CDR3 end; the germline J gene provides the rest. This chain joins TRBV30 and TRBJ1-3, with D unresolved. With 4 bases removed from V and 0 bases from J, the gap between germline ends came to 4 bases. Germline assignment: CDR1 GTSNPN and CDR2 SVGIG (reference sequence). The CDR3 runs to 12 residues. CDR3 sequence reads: CAWTFSGNTIYF. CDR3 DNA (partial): TGTGCCTGGACCTTCTCTGGAAACACC.

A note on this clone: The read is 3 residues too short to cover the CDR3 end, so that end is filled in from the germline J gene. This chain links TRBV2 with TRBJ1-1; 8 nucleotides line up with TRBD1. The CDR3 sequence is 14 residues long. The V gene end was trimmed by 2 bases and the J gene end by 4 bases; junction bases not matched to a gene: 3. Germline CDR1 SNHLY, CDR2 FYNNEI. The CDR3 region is CASSEWGQVTEAFF. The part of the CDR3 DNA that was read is TGTGCCAGCAGTGAATGGGGACAGGTCACTGAA.

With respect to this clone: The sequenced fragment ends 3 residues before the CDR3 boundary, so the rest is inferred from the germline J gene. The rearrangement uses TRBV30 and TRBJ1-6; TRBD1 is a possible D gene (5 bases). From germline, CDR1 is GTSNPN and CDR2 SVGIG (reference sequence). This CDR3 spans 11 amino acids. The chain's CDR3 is CAWSPGNSLHF. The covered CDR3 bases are TGTGCCTGGAGTCCAGGGAACTCC.

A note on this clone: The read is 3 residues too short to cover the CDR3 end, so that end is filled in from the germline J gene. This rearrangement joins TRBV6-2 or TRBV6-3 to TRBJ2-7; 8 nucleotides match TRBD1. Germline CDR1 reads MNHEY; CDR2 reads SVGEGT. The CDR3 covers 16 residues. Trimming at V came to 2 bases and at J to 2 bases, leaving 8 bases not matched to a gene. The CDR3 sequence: CASSYTRQGFAYEQYF. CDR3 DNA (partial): TGTGCCAGCAGTTACACCCGACAGGGGTTTGCCTACGAG.

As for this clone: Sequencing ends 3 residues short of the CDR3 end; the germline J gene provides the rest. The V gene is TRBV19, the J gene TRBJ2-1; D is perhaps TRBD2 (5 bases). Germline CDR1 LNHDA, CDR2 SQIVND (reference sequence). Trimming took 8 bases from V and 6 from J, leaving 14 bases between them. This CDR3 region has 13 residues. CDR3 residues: CASRGPGPNEQFF. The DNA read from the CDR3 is TGTGCCAGTCGGGGTCCAGGCCCCAATGAG.

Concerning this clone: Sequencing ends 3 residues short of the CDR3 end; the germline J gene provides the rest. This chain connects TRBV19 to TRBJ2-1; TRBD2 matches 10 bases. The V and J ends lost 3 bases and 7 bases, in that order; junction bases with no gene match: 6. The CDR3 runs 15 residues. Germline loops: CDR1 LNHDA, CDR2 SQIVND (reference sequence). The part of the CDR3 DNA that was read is TGTGCCAGTAGTATCAGCGGGAGGGTCTTGAATGAG. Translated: CASSISGRVLNE. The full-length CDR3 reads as CASSISGRVLNEQFF.

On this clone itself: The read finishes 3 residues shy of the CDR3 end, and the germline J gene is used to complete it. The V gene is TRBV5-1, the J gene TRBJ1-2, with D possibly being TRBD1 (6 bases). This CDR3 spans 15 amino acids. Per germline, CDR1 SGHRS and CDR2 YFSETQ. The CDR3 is CASSLAGGAVRGYTF. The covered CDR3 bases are TGCGCCAGCAGCTTGGCTGGGGGCGCGGTTAGGGGC. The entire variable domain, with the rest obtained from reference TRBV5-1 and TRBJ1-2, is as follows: KAGVTQTPRYLIKTRGQQVTLSCSPISGHRSVSWYQQTPGQGLQFLFEYFSETQRNKGNFPGRFSGRQFSNSRSEMNVSTLELGDSALYLCASSLAGGAVRGYTFGSGTRLTVV.

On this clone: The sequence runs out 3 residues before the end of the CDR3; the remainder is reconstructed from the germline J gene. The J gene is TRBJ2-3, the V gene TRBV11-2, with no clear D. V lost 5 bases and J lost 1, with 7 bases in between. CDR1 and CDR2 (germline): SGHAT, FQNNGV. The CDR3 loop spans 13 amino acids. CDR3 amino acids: CASSAVGTDTQYF. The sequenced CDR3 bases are TGTGCCAGCAGCGCGGTCGGCACAGATACG.

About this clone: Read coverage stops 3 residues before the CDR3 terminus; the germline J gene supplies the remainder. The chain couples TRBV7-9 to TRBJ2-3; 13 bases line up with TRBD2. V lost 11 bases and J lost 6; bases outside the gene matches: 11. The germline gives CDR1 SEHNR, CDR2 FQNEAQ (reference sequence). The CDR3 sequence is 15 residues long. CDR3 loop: CAGQPGLAGPDTQYF. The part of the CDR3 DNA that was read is TGTGCCGGACAACCGGGACTAGCGGGACCTGATACG.

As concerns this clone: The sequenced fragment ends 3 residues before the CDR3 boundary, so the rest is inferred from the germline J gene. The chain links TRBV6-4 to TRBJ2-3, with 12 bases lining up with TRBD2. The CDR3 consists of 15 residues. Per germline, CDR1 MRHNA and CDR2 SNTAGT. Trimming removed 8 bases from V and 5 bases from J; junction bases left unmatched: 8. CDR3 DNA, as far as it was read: TGTGCCAGCCTGACTAGCGGGAGAGAGCTAGATACG. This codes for CASLTSGRELDT. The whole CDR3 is CASLTSGRELDTQYF.

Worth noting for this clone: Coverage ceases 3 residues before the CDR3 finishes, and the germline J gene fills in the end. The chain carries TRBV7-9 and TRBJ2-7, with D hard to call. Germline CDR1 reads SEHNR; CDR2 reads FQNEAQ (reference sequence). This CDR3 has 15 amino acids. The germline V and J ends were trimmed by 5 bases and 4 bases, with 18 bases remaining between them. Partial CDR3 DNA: TGTGCCAGCAGCATCCCCGGTCACTCGCCGTACGAG. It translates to CASSIPGHSPYE. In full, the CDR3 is CASSIPGHSPYEQYF.

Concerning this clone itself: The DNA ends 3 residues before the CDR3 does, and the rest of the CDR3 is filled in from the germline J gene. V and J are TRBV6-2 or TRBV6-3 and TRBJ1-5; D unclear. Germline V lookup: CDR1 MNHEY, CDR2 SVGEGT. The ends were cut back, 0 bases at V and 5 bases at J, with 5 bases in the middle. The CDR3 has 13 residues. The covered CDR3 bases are TGTGCCAGCAGTTACTCGACTTATCAGCCC. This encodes CASSYSTYQP. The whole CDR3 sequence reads CASSYSTYQPQHF.

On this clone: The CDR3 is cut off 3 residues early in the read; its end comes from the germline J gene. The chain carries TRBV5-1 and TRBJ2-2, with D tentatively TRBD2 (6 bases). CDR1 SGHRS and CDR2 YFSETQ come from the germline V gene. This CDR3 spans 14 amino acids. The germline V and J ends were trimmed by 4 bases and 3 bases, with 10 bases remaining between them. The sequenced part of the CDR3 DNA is TGCGCCAGCAGCACTCGGAGGGACACCGGGGAG. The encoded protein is CASSTRRDTGE. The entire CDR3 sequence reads CASSTRRDTGELFF. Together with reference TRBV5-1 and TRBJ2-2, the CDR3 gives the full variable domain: KAGVTQTPRYLIKTRGQQVTLSCSPISGHRSVSWYQQTPGQGLQFLFEYFSETQRNKGNFPGRFSGRQFSNSRSEMNVSTLELGDSALYLCASSTRRDTGELFFGEGSRLTVL.

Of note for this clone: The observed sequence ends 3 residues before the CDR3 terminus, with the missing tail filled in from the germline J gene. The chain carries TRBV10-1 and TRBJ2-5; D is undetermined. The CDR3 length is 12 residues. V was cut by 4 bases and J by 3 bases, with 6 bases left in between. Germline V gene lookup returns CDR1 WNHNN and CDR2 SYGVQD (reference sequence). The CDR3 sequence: CASSGQKETQYF. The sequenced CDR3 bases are TGCGCCAGCAGTGGACAAAAAGAGACC.

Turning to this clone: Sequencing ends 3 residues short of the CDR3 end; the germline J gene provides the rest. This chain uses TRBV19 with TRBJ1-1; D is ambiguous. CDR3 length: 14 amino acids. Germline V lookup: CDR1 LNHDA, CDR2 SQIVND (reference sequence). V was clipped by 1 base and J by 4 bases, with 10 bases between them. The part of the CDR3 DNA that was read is TGTGCCAGTAGTATAGGAGGCGGGGTCACTGAA. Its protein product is CASSIGGGVTE. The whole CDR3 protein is CASSIGGGVTEAFF.

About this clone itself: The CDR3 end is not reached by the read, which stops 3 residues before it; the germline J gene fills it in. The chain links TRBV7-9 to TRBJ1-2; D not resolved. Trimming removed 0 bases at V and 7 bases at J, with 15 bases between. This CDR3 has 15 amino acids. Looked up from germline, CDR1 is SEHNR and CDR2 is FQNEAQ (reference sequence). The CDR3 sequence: CASSLARQTFGGYTF. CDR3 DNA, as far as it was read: TGTGCCAGCAGCTTAGCGCGGCAAACCTTCGGTGGC.

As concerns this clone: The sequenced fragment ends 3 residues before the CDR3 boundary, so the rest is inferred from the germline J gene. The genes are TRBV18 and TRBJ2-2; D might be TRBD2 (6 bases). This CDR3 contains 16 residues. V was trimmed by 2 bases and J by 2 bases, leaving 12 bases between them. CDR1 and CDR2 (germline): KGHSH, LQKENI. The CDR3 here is CASSPFRRENTGELFF. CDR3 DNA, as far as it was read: TGTGCCAGCTCACCATTTAGGCGGGAAAACACCGGGGAG.

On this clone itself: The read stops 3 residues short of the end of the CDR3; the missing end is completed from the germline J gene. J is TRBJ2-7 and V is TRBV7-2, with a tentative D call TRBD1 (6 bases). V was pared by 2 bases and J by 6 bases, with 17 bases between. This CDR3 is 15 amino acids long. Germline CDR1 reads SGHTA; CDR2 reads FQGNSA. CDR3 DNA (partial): TGTGCCAGCAGCTTAAGCCCGGCAGGGGCCTCCGAG. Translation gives CASSLSPAGASE. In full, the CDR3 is CASSLSPAGASEQYF.

The covered CDR3 bases are TGCGCCAGCGGCCGGGACAGGCAGAACACTGAA. This translates into CASGRDRQNTE. The entire CDR3 reads CASGRDRQNTEAFF. The J gene is TRBJ1-1, the V gene TRBV5-1; 8 nucleotides agree with TRBD1. The read halts 3 residues ahead of the CDR3 end, with the missing end drawn from the germline J gene. CDR1 and CDR2 from the germline V gene are SGHRS and YFSETQ. The CDR3 totals 14 residues. The J segment lost 1 base and the V segment lost 7 bases, leaving 6 bases of the junction unmatched.

This chain's CDR3 is CASSGRDRGVTEAFF. The covered CDR3 bases are TGTGCCAGCAGTGGCCGGGACAGGGGAGTCACTGAA. This sequence joins TRBV6-1 and TRBJ1-1; 10 bases agree with TRBD1. The CDR3 goes on 3 residues after the read ends, and that part is filled in from the germline J gene. V shed 4 bases and J 4 bases; nucleotides not matched to a gene: 6. This CDR3 has 15 residues. Germline CDR1 reads MNHNS; CDR2 reads SASEGT.

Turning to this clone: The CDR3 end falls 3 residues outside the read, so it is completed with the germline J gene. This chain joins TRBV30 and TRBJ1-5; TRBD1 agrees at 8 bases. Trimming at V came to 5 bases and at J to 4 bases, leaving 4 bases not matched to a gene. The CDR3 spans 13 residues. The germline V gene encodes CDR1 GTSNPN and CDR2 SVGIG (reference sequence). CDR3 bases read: TGTGCCTGGGCCGGGACAGGAAATCAGCCC. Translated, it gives CAWAGTGNQP. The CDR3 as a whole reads CAWAGTGNQPQHF.

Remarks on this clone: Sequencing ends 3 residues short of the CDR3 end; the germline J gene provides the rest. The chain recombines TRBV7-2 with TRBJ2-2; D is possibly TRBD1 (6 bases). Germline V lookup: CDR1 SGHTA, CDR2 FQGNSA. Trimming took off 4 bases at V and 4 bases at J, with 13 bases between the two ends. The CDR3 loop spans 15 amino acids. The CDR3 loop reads CASSSALGGTGELFF. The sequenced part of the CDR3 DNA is TGTGCCAGCAGCTCCGCCCTAGGGGGCACCGGGGAG.

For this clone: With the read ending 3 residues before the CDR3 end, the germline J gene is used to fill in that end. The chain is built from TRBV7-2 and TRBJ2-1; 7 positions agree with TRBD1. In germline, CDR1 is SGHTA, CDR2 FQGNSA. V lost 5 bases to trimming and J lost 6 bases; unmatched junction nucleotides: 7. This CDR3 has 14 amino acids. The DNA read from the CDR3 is TGTGCCAGCAGCCCCCGGACAGGTGGCAATGAG. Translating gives CASSPRTGGNE. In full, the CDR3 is CASSPRTGGNEQFF.

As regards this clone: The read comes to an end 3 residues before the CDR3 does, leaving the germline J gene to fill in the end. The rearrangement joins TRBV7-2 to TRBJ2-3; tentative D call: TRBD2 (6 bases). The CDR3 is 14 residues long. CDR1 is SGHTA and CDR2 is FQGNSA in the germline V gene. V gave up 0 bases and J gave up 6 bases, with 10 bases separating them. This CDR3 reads CASSLARESDTQYF. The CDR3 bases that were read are TGTGCCAGCAGCTTAGCGCGGGAATCGGATACG.

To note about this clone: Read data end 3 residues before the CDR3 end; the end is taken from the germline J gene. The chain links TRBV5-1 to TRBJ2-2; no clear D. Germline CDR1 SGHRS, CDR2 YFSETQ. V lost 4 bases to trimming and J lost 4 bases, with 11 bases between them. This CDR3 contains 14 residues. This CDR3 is CASSHPLGTGELFF. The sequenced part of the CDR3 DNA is TGCGCCAGCAGCCACCCCCTCGGCACCGGGGAG.